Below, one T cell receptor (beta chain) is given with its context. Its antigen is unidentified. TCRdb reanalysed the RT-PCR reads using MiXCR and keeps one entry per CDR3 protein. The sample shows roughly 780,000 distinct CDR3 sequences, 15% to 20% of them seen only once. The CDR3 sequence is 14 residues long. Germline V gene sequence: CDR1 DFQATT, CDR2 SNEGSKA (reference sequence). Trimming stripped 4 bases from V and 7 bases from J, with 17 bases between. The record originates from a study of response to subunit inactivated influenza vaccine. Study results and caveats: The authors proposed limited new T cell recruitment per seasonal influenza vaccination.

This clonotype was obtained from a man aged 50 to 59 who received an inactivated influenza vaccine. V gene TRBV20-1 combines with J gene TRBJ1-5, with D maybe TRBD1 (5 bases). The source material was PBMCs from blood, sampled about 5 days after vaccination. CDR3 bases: TGCAGTGCTATAGGACAAGCCGGACGGCAGCCCCAGCATTTT. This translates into CSAIGQAGRQPQHF.